This TCR beta chain was identified during a study of immune evolution from preneoplasia to lung adenocarcinoma. Study results and limitations: Normal lung had highest clonality; later lesions appeared denser, more diverse.

Remarks on this clone: Its specificity is unknown.

From germline, CDR1 is SGHAT and CDR2 FQNNGV. This CDR3 contains 14 residues. Trimming took 6 bases from V and 5 from J, leaving 16 bases between them. Patients had resection in Japan or China between about 2014 and 2018. Histologic diagnosis was independently verified by two lung pathologists. Measured with immunoSEQ multiplex PCR; TCRdb has only the in-frame clones, and not every one. This table has roughly 14,000 clones, more than 80% appearing once. Sample: FFPE minimally invasive lung adenocarcinoma tissue. The chain joins TRBV11-2 to TRBJ2-5; a weak D match, TRBD1 (6 bases). This clonotype was sampled from a person between 65 and 79 years old with lung adenocarcinoma. CDR3 protein: CASSLDRTRETQYF. The CDR3 DNA reads as TGTGCCAGCAGTCTTGACAGGACCCGGGAGACCCAGTACTTC.